This TCR beta chain was sequenced during a study of prognosis after radiotherapy for stage I lung cancer. Background on the study: Participants consisted of stage I non-small cell lung cancer patients, who were enrolled between early 2018 and early 2019. Every patient with non-small cell lung cancer was judged medically inoperable.

Two rounds of multiplex PCR amplified TCR beta CDR3 from genomic DNA. The authors ran first-round PCR with primers specific to each TRBV and TRBJ gene. TCRdb reprocessed the multiplex PCR reads with MiXCR, giving one entry per CDR3 protein. In the table there are some 23,000 distinct CDR3 sequences, roughly 40% of which are singletons. CDR3 length: 14 amino acids. Germline V gene sequence: CDR1 MNHEY, CDR2 SMNVEV (reference sequence). The germline V and J ends were trimmed by 3 bases and 2 bases, with 9 bases remaining between them. The material was PBMCs, obtained before or after stereotactic body radiation therapy (not recorded which). V gene TRBV27 combines with J gene TRBJ2-3; D might be TRBD2 (5 bases). The sequence was obtained from a donor over 45 with non-small cell lung cancer. Here the CDR3 DNA reads TGTGCCAGCAGTTTCGAGGGCCCCACAGATACGCAGTATTTT. Protein sequence: CASSFEGPTDTQYF.